This record covers a single T cell receptor (beta chain). This receptor's antigen is unknown. No clone much larger than this one lies a single base away; base qualities are absent. This sample is part of a study of Ad26.COV2.S vaccination and SARS-CoV-2 variants (dated by TCRdb to the early 2020s). In the study overall: Vaccine-arm donors were drawn from COV1001, a multicentre, randomized, double-blind, placebo-controlled phase I-IIa trial of Ad26.COV2.S in healthy adults. Dosing of Ad26.COV2.S was intramuscular, at either 5x10^10 or 1x10^11 viral particles, delivered as one shot or as two shots spaced 56 days apart. Sequencing of the TCRbeta repertoire served to evaluate the specificity and breadth of SARS-CoV-2-reactive T cell receptors following Ad26.COV2.S vaccination. A total of around 32 samples were included in the TCR-sequenced set, comprising roughly 19 Ad26.COV2.S vaccine recipients, 5 placebo recipients and 8 SARS-CoV-2 convalescent individuals. Trial participants were randomized into five groups of five, in which low-dose or high-dose Ad26.COV2.S was given once or twice, or placebo was given on both occasions. Investigators did not know the trial group allocation while performing experiments and assessing outcomes. What the authors observed across the whole study: The authors noted that total T cell responses may have been underestimated by the TCR breadth and depth analyses. Ad26.COV2.S recipients had higher spike-specific TCR breadth than placebo recipients (P = 0.0014). The study was not powered to compare responses between vaccine doses or regimens. After vaccination, substantial breadth of spike-specific CD8+ and CD4+ T cell responses was reported. Vaccine and placebo recipients had similar non-spike TCR breadth, a finding consistent with the vaccine containing only spike.

The treatment or condition label, read with the paper, signifies: some 20 received Ad26.COV2.S at low or high dose, single or two shots; 5 received placebo; per-sample allocation not given. For vaccine and placebo recipients, the sequenced repertoires came from samples collected on day 63 after the first injection. Cohort 1b enrolled fewer than 30 adults aged 18-55 years at a single site in Boston, USA, between 29 July and 7 August 2020. Ad26.COV2.S consisted of a replication-incompetent adenovirus type 26 vector by which a prefusion-stabilized SARS-CoV-2 spike protein from the original Wuhan strain was expressed. The immunoSEQ Assay was the method used to sequence TCRbeta CDR3 regions. After extraction, genomic DNA underwent amplification by bias-controlled multiplex PCR, followed by high-throughput sequencing. In the original analysis: To quantify the absolute abundance of every unique TCRbeta CDR3 region, sequences were collapsed and filtered. T cell fraction was estimated by normalization of TCRbeta template counts to usable DNA, with usable DNA being measured through amplification of reference genes present in all nucleated cells. Repertoire TCRs were annotated as SARS-CoV-2-specific by exact matching of V gene, CDR3 amino acid sequence and J gene to a known reactive TCR set. The reference SARS-CoV-2 TCR set came from MIRA and was filtered for enrichment in COVID-19-positive ImmuneCODE repertoires, removing public or cross-reactive TCRs. Using the MIRA antigens, annotated TCRs were further analysed by specific ORF or by position within an ORF. Breadth was defined as annotated unique rearrangements over total unique productive rearrangements; depth was the summed frequency of those rearrangements. Group comparisons of TCR breadth used two-sided Wilcoxon rank-sum tests. The table was pulled from immuneACCESS by TCRdb, which kept in-frame rearrangements only. Such tables lose some clones; where checked, under half of the loss comes from unresolved V genes, and the rest has no known cause. The V and J calls and clone size were taken over from that table, and D and trimming were inferred from the DNA. The table for this sample lists some 640,000 clones; roughly nine tenths of them were counted only once. The top ten clones comprise over 1.3% of the sample.

The trim is 2 bases for V and 7 bases for J, with a gap of 9 bases between the germline ends. The CDR3 measures 13 amino acids from cysteine to phenylalanine. Only CDR3 DNA remains: 39 bases, in frame from the first base. CDR1 and CDR2, per the germline V gene (reference sequence), are LNHDA and SQIVND. The sequencing used peripheral blood, collected in a trial of Ad26.COV2.S vaccine versus placebo. The source is a person between 18 and 65 years old who received the Ad26.COV2.S COVID-19 vaccine or a placebo. Recombination joined TRBV19 with TRBJ2-1, with the D gene call left open. In nucleotide form, the sequence is TGTGCCAGTAGTATACCACTGAGGAATGAGCAGTTCTTC. This sequence encodes CASSIPLRNEQFF. Extended through the reference TRBV19 and TRBJ2-1 proteins, this CDR3 yields the full variable domain: DGGITQSPKYLFRKEGQNVTLSCEQNLNHDAMYWYRQDPGQGLRLIYYSQIVNDFQKGDIAEGYSVSREKKESFPLTVTSAQKNPTAFYLCASSIPLRNEQFFGPGTRLTVL.